The next 27 T cell receptor beta chains were all read from a single sample in a study of T cell responses to AZD1222 COVID-19 vaccine. TCRdb's table, derived via immunoSEQ multiplex PCR, lists solely in-frame clones and lacks some. The data contain about 150,000 clones, approximately 90% of them singletons. Sequencing was performed on peripheral blood, taken on day 0 of AZD1222 vaccination. The receptor source for this set is an adult in good health.

The chain combines TRBV18 with TRBJ1-2; D perhaps matches TRBD1 (5 bases). V lost 2 bases and J lost 6, with 16 bases in between. CDR1 is KGHSH, CDR2 LQKENI, per germline. The CDR3 runs 15 residues. DNA of the CDR3: TGTGCCAGCTCACCATTATGGCCAGGGCTCGATGGCTACACCTTC. Protein: CASSPLWPGLDGYTF.

The rearrangement joins TRBV3-1 (or the pseudogene TRBV3-2) to TRBJ2-6, with a possible D match to TRBD1 (5 bases). V was shortened by 5 bases and J by 1 base, with 9 bases between the two germline ends. Germline lookup yields CDR1 LGHDT and CDR2 YNNKEL (reference sequence). The CDR3 loop spans 15 amino acids. Written as DNA, the CDR3 is TGTGCCAGCAGCTACCAGGGATCTGGGGCCAACGTCCTGACTTTC. Translating gives CASSYQGSGANVLTF.

The gene calls are TRBV7-6 and TRBJ2-7; TRBD1 agrees at 10 bases. Germline V gives CDR1 SGHVS, CDR2 FNYEAQ. V lost 6 bases to trimming and J lost 2 bases; unmatched junction nucleotides: 7. The length of the CDR3 is 15 residues. Here the CDR3 reads CASRLRDRGPYEQYF. DNA of the CDR3: TGTGCCAGCAGGCTCCGGGACAGGGGACCCTACGAGCAGTACTTC. Full variable domain (rest looked up from reference TRBV7-6 and TRBJ2-7): GAGVSQSPRYKVTKRGQDVALRCDPISGHVSLYWYRQALGQGPEFLTYFNYEAQQDKSGLPNDRFSAERPEGSISTLTIQRTEQRDSAMYRCASRLRDRGPYEQYFGPGTRLTVT.

The chain has TRBV4-3 and TRBJ1-2; weak D call: TRBD1 (5 bases). Germline-derived CDR1 and CDR2 are LGHNA and YSLEER. The CDR3 runs to 15 residues. The ends were cut back, 0 bases at V and 6 bases at J, with 14 bases in the middle. As DNA, the CDR3 is TGCGCCAGCAGCCAAGATCTAAGGGGTTATCATGGCTACACCTTC. Translation gives CASSQDLRGYHGYTF.

This chain links TRBV28 with TRBJ1-2, with TRBD1 as a possible D gene (6 bases). From germline, CDR1 is MDHEN and CDR2 SYDVKM. V shed 5 bases and J shed 5 bases, with 12 bases lying between them. This CDR3 comprises 13 residues. Here the CDR3 DNA reads TGTGCCAGCAGTGTGGCGGGGACATATGGCTACACCTTC. As protein: CASSVAGTYGYTF.

This rearrangement joins TRBV28 to TRBJ1-1; D possibly corresponds to TRBD1 (5 bases). Germline CDR1 is MDHEN and CDR2 is SYDVKM. The CDR3 contains 14 residues. Trimming took 6 bases from V and 5 from J, leaving 16 bases between them. The CDR3 DNA follows: TGTGCCAGCAGCTCAGGGTTTGTGATAACTGAAGCTTTCTTT. Translation: CASSSGFVITEAFF.

The rearrangement uses TRBV7-8 and TRBJ1-1; 7 bases are shared with TRBD1. This CDR3 is built from 15 residues. With 7 bases clipped from V and 1 base from J, the junction kept 9 bases outside the gene matches. Germline V gene lookup returns CDR1 SGHVS and CDR2 FQNEAQ. CDR3 protein: CASTWDSKRNTEAFF. The CDR3 nucleotides are TGTGCCAGCACCTGGGACAGCAAAAGGAACACTGAAGCTTTCTTT.

The rearrangement uses TRBV7-3 and TRBJ2-1, with D perhaps given as TRBD1 or TRBD2 (6 bases each). V lost 1 base to trimming and J lost 7 bases, with 14 bases between them. The CDR3 spans 15 residues. Looked up from germline, CDR1 is SGHTA and CDR2 is FQGTGA. CDR3 nucleotide sequence: TGTGCCAGCAGCTTAAGAGGGGGAGGAGAGAATGAGCAGTTCTTC. This encodes CASSLRGGGENEQFF.

The CDR3 sequence: CASSFGATPRQFF. The CDR3 DNA reads TGTGCCAGCAGTTTTGGAGCGACTCCTCGGCAGTTCTTC. The chain is built from TRBV28 and TRBJ2-1; D ambiguous. The CDR3 runs to 13 residues. Looked up from germline, CDR1 is MDHEN and CDR2 is SYDVKM. The V end lost 3 bases, the J end lost 12 bases, and 15 bases lay between the germline ends.

The rearrangement joins TRBV7-2 to TRBJ2-3, with D maybe TRBD2 (6 bases). From germline, CDR1 is SGHTA and CDR2 FQGNSA. V shed 3 bases and J shed 6 bases, with 13 bases lying between them. This CDR3 is built from 14 residues. Here the CDR3 DNA reads TGTGCCAGCAGCTTGACTAGAGGTTGGGATACGCAGTATTTT. It encodes CASSLTRGWDTQYF. The complete variable domain, with remaining parts taken from reference TRBV7-2 and TRBJ2-3, reads GAGVSQSPSNKVTEKGKDVELRCDPISGHTALYWYRQSLGQGLEFLIYFQGNSAPDKSGLPSDRFSAERTGGSVSTLTIQRTQQEDSAVYLCASSLTRGWDTQYFGPGTRLTVL.

V is TRBV6-5 and J is TRBJ1-2; TRBD1 is a possible D gene (6 bases). CDR3 length equals 13 residues. Germline loops: CDR1 MNHEY, CDR2 SVGAGI. V was pared by 0 bases and J by 4 bases, with 6 bases between. CDR3 coding DNA: TGTGCCAGCAGTTACTCGGGGGCCTATGGCTACACCTTC. This encodes CASSYSGAYGYTF.

The V and J genes are TRBV19 and TRBJ1-1, with a tentative D call TRBD1 (5 bases). Germline V gene lookup returns CDR1 LNHDA and CDR2 SQIVND (reference sequence). V was pared by 8 bases and J by 6 bases, with 25 bases between. The CDR3 is 16 amino acids. The CDR3 is CASQSLQGPPIAEAFF. In DNA, the CDR3 is TGTGCCAGTCAGAGCCTCCAGGGCCCGCCGATCGCTGAAGCTTTCTTT.

This clone appeared a single time. The V and J genes are TRBV30 and TRBJ1-2; D remains ambiguous. The germline gives CDR1 GTSNPN, CDR2 SVGIG (reference sequence). The CDR3 has 11 amino acids. V lost 1 base to trimming and J lost 10 bases, with 10 bases between them. In nucleotides, the CDR3 is TGTGCCTGGAGTGCCGCTAGGTCCTACACCTTC. Translation gives CAWSAARSYTF.

This clone is medium-sized (0.01 to 0.1%) in the sample. The rearrangement uses TRBV9 and TRBJ1-5; weak D call: TRBD1 (5 bases). The CDR3 spans 15 residues. Deletions cut 4 bases from V and 7 bases from J, with 18 bases between. Germline V gene sequence: CDR1 SGDLS, CDR2 YYNGEE. The CDR3 region has the DNA TGTGCCAGCAGCCCTGGGGGAGTTTCCGGGCAGCCCCAGCATTTT. This sequence encodes CASSPGGVSGQPQHF.

The genes are TRBV6-4 and TRBJ2-5, with D perhaps matching TRBD2 (7 bases). Germline CDR1 MRHNA, CDR2 SNTAGT. The CDR3 totals 16 residues. Trimming removed 6 bases at V and 4 bases at J, with 21 bases between. DNA for the CDR3: TGTGCCAGCAGCCCAGGTGCGGGGGCCTCCGCAGAGACCCAGTACTTC. Its protein product is CASSPGAGASAETQYF.

The chain is built from TRBV6-5 and TRBJ1-1; 8 bases map to TRBD1. Unmatched junction bases numbered 4, after V lost 8 bases and J lost 2 bases. This CDR3 has 13 amino acids. Germline V gene lookup returns CDR1 MNHEY and CDR2 SVGAGI. The CDR3 region is CASSDRGNTEAFF. In DNA, the CDR3 is TGTGCCAGCTCCGACAGGGGAAACACTGAAGCTTTCTTT.

The V gene is TRBV19, the J gene TRBJ1-5, with TRBD1 matching 7 bases. V shed 9 bases, J shed 2 bases, and the junction held 10 bases outside the gene matches. Germline V CDR1 and CDR2: LNHDA, SQIVND (reference sequence). This CDR3 is built from 15 residues. The CDR3 DNA reads as TGTGCCAGCATGGACAGGCCGGGGGGCAATCAGCCCCAGCATTTT. Translating gives CASMDRPGGNQPQHF.

The chain uses TRBV12-3 or TRBV12-4 and TRBJ2-7; TRBD1 agrees at 8 bases. V was clipped by 5 bases and J by 3 bases; unmatched bases: 3. The length of the CDR3 is 13 residues. CDR3 amino acids: CASSPGQGYEQYF. For the CDR3, the DNA is TGTGCCAGCAGTCCAGGACAGGGCTACGAGCAGTACTTC.

The chain joins TRBV6-6 to TRBJ1-2; 11 bases agree with TRBD1. The CDR3 sequence is 14 residues long. V was pared by 4 bases and J by 7 bases, with 5 bases of the junction left unmatched. Germline-derived CDR1 and CDR2 are MNHNY and SVGAGI (reference sequence). The CDR3 DNA reads as TGTGCCAGCAGTTCCGGGACAGGGGGAAGTGGCTACACCTTC. Residues: CASSSGTGGSGYTF.

This sequence joins TRBV2 and TRBJ1-1, with TRBD1 matching 8 bases. There are 14 residues in the CDR3. CDR1 is SNHLY and CDR2 is FYNNEI in the germline V gene. V dropped 7 bases and J dropped 1; count of bases not matched to a gene: 5. CDR3 sequence: CASIKTGGNTEAFF. CDR3 DNA sequence: TGTGCCAGCATTAAAACAGGGGGGAACACTGAAGCTTTCTTT.

The chain carries TRBV6-6 and TRBJ1-2, with D unresolved. The CDR3 loop spans 12 amino acids. V lost 10 bases and J 0 bases, leaving 9 bases between the germline ends. Germline lookup yields CDR1 MNHNY and CDR2 SVGAGI (reference sequence). The CDR3 loop reads CATLTSNYGYTF. CDR3 nucleotide sequence: TGTGCCACCCTGACCTCTAACTATGGCTACACCTTC.

The chain has TRBV27 and TRBJ2-1; 9 bases agree with TRBD1. Unmatched junction bases numbered 4, after V lost 3 bases and J lost 10 bases. The germline gives CDR1 MNHEY, CDR2 SMNVEV (reference sequence). The CDR3 sequence is 13 residues long. CDR3 protein: CASSFGQGREQFF. Here the CDR3 DNA reads TGTGCCAGCAGTTTCGGACAGGGGCGAGAGCAGTTCTTC.

The V and J genes are TRBV27 and TRBJ1-5, with TRBD1 identical over 10 bases. Germline V gives CDR1 MNHEY, CDR2 SMNVEV (reference sequence). The junction had 3 bases not matched to a gene; V was cut back by 3 bases and J by 4 bases. This CDR3 is built from 15 residues. The CDR3 sequence is CASSLTGGANQPQHF. CDR3 coding DNA: TGTGCCAGCAGTTTGACAGGGGGCGCGAATCAGCCCCAGCATTTT.

This clone was counted only a few times. V gene TRBV6-1 combines with J gene TRBJ1-5, with D unresolved. The V end was cut by 3 bases, the J end by 2 bases, with 8 bases between. This CDR3 is 14 amino acids long. CDR1 is MNHNS, CDR2 SASEGT, per germline. The CDR3 region has the DNA TGTGCCAGCAGTGATAATGGGGGCAATCAGCCCCAGCATTTT. As protein: CASSDNGGNQPQHF.

J is TRBJ1-1 and V is TRBV6-5; maybe TRBD1 (5 bases). Trimming stripped 8 bases from V and 2 bases from J, with 9 bases between. The CDR3 runs 12 residues. CDR1 and CDR2 (germline): MNHEY, SVGAGI. As DNA, the CDR3 is TGTGCCAGCTTCCAGGGTAACACTGAAGCTTTCTTT. Protein sequence: CASFQGNTEAFF.

This clone was seen a handful of times. The V and J genes are TRBV2 and TRBJ2-1; the match to TRBD1 covers 10 bases. V trimming: 6 bases; J trimming: 7 bases; junction bases outside the gene matches: 12. Germline values: CDR1 SNHLY, CDR2 FYNNEI. CDR3 length: 16 amino acids. CDR3 DNA: TGTGCCAGCAGCCTGACCGGGACAGGGGTGGGAAATGAGCAGTTCTTC. Its translation is CASSLTGTGVGNEQFF.

The chain has TRBV27 and TRBJ1-1, with 10 bases matching TRBD1. Germline lookup yields CDR1 MNHEY and CDR2 SMNVEV (reference sequence). This CDR3 region has 16 residues. Trimming cost V 3 bases and J 6 bases; bases outside gene matches: 10. The CDR3 bases are TGTGCCAGCAGTTTTACAGGGACAGGGGCAACCGCTGAAGCTTTCTTT. This sequence encodes CASSFTGTGATAEAFF.